One sample yielded the 13 T cell receptor beta chains listed below, sequenced in a study of blood T cell repertoires in COVID-19. Assay: immunoSEQ multiplex PCR; the TCRdb copy retains only in-frame clones and omits some. Of under 200,000 clones listed, roughly nine tenths were seen once; the top ten hold 11%. The material sequenced was peripheral blood. Every receptor here comes from a woman aged 55-69 years with COVID-19, enrolled during active disease.

The chain combines TRBV6-2 or TRBV6-3 with TRBJ1-4; no reliable D call. In germline, CDR1 is MNHEY, CDR2 SVGEGT. Trimming pared 3 bases from V and 0 bases from J, leaving 11 bases between. CDR3 length: 16 residues. Written as DNA, the CDR3 is TGTGCCAGCAGTTATGGCCCGTTCGCAACTAATGAAAAACTGTTTTTT. It codes for CASSYGPFATNEKLFF.

V gene TRBV30 combines with J gene TRBJ2-1; 7 bases are shared with TRBD2. V was pared by 2 bases and J by 3 bases, with 7 bases of the junction left unmatched. The CDR3 covers 15 residues. CDR1 is GTSNPN and CDR2 is SVGIG in the germline V gene (reference sequence). CDR3 protein: CAWSPKRDLYNEQFF. The CDR3 DNA follows: TGTGCCTGGAGTCCCAAGCGGGACCTCTACAATGAGCAGTTCTTC.

The V call is TRBV7-2, the J call TRBJ1-4; D may be TRBD1 (6 bases). V shed 1 base and J shed 5 bases, with 8 bases lying between them. CDR3 length equals 14 residues. The germline CDR1 and CDR2 sequences are SGHTA and FQGNSA. Written as DNA, the CDR3 is TGTGCCAGCAGCTTAGGCAGGGGAAATGAAAAACTGTTTTTT. This sequence encodes CASSLGRGNEKLFF.

The chain uses TRBV7-2 and TRBJ2-7, with 8 bases aligning to TRBD1. V dropped 2 bases and J dropped 3; count of bases not matched to a gene: 6. Germline lookup yields CDR1 SGHTA and CDR2 FQGNSA. There are 15 residues in the CDR3. CDR3 bases: TGTGCCAGCAGCTTATCTTCAGGGGGCATCTACGAGCAGTACTTC. It encodes CASSLSSGGIYEQYF.

The rearrangement uses TRBV19 and TRBJ1-6; the match to TRBD1 covers 9 bases. Germline-derived CDR1 and CDR2 are LNHDA and SQIVND (reference sequence). The CDR3 has 13 residues. With V trimmed by 10 bases and J by 9 bases, 7 bases remained unmatched. CDR3 nucleotide sequence: TGTGCCACCGCTACAGGGGGCCCTTCACCCCTCCACTTT. Protein product: CATATGGPSPLHF. The full variable domain, its missing parts supplied by reference TRBV19 and TRBJ1-6, is DGGITQSPKYLFRKEGQNVTLSCEQNLNHDAMYWYRQDPGQGLRLIYYSQIVNDFQKGDIAEGYSVSREKKESFPLTVTSAQKNPTAFYLCATATGGPSPLHFGNGTRLTVT.

The V and J genes are TRBV10-3 and TRBJ2-7, with 14 positions matching TRBD2. The ends lost 6 bases at V and 2 bases at J; junction bases unmatched: 15. The CDR3 runs 19 residues. Germline V gene data show CDR1 as ENHRY and CDR2 as SYGVKD. CDR3 bases: TGTGCCATCAGCGTTCCGGGACTAGCGGGAGTCAGCGGGCCCTACGAGCAGTACTTC. The encoded protein is CAISVPGLAGVSGPYEQYF.

This clone was picked up one time. Other DNA sequences in the same sample also yield this CDR3. The chain carries TRBV11-3 and TRBJ1-1; 8 bases are shared with TRBD1. Trimming took 1 base from V and 6 from J; bases not matched to a gene: 1. Germline CDR1 and CDR2: SGHNT and YENEEA. The CDR3 is 13 amino acids. The CDR3 reads CASSLVRGPEAFF. In DNA form, the CDR3 reads TGTGCCAGCAGCTTAGTCAGGGGGCCTGAAGCTTTCTTT.

The chain uses TRBV4-3 and TRBJ2-7; no firm D call. This CDR3 contains 18 residues. CDR1 and CDR2 from the germline V gene are LGHNA and YSLEER. Trimming shortened V by 1 base and J by 0 bases, and 19 bases separated the two germline ends. The CDR3 reads CASSQVLFDGGSSYEQYF. For the CDR3, the DNA is TGCGCCAGCAGCCAAGTTTTATTTGACGGCGGAAGCTCCTACGAGCAGTACTTC.

This chain uses TRBV9 with TRBJ1-1; 12 bases are a match to TRBD1. With V trimmed by 0 bases and J by 0 bases, 12 bases remained unmatched. CDR1 SGDLS and CDR2 YYNGEE come from the germline V gene. The CDR3 has 20 residues. CDR3 sequence (DNA): TGTGCCAGCAGCGTAGAGGGACAGGGGGCGTTTGGGGTCATGAACACTGAAGCTTTCTTT. It translates to CASSVEGQGAFGVMNTEAFF.

This sequence joins TRBV5-1 and TRBJ2-1, with 7 bases that match TRBD2. The germline gives CDR1 SGHRS, CDR2 YFSETQ. After removal of 2 bases from V and 4 bases from J, the junction contained 9 bases not matched to a gene. The CDR3 covers 16 residues. The CDR3 loop is CASSFRWGEGYNEQFF. In DNA form, the CDR3 reads TGCGCCAGCAGCTTCCGTTGGGGGGAGGGATACAATGAGCAGTTCTTC.

This chain joins TRBV6-5 and TRBJ1-4; perhaps TRBD1 as D (5 bases). The CDR3 is 13 residues long. Per germline, CDR1 MNHEY and CDR2 SVGAGI. V was clipped by 7 bases and J by 6 bases, with 12 bases between them. CDR3 region: CASNQGGDEKLFF. In DNA form, the CDR3 reads TGTGCCAGCAATCAGGGAGGAGATGAAAAACTGTTTTTT.

The V call is TRBV21-1, the J call TRBJ2-7; the DNA was not compared with TRBD1, the D call given in the table. TRBV21-1 is classified as a pseudogene. The CDR3 extends over 13 amino acids. The CDR3 reads CALQAGGIYEQYF. DNA for the CDR3: TGTGCCCTCCAGGCAGGGGGCATCTACGAGCAGTACTTC.

The rearrangement uses TRBV20-1 and TRBJ1-2; unclear D gene. The germline gives CDR1 DFQATT, CDR2 SNEGSKA (reference sequence). The CDR3 runs 11 residues. Trimming pared 2 bases from V and 4 bases from J, leaving 5 bases between. In DNA form, the CDR3 reads TGCAGTGCTAGATCGGTCTATGGCTACACCTTC. Translating it yields CSARSVYGYTF.